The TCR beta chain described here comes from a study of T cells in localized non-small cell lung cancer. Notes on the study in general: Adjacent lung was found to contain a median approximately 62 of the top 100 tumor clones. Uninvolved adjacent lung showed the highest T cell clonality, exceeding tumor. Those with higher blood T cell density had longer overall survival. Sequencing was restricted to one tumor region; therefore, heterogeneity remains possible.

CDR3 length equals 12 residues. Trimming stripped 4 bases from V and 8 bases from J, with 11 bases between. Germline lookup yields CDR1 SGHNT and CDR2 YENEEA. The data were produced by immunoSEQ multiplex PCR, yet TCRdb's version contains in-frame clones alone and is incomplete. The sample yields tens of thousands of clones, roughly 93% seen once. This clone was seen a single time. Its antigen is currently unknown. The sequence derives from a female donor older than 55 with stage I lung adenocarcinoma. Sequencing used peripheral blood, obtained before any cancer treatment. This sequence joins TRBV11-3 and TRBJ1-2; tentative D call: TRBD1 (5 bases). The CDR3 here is CASSYTTGGYTF. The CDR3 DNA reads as TGTGCCAGCAGCTATACCACAGGCGGCTACACCTTC.